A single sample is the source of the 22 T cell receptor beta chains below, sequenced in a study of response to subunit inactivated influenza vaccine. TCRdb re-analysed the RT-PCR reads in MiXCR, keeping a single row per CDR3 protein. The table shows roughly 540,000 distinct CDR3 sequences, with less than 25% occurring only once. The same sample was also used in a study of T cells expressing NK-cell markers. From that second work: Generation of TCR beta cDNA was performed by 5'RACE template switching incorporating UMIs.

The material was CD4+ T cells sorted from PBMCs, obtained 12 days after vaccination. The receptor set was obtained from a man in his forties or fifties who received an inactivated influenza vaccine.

CDR3 protein: CASSYSRRGVYEQYF. The CDR3 coding sequence is TGTGCCAGCAGTTACTCCCGCAGGGGCGTCTACGAGCAGTACTTC. The chain is built from TRBV6-5 and TRBJ2-7, with a tentative D call TRBD1 (6 bases). V shed 0 bases and J shed 3 bases, with 12 bases lying between them. Germline V gives CDR1 MNHEY, CDR2 SVGAGI. CDR3 length: 15 residues.

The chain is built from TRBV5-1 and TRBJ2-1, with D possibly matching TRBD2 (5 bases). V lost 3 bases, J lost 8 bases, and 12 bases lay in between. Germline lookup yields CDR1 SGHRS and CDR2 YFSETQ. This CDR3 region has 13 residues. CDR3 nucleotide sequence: TGCGCCAGCAGCTATACTAGTAACTATGAGCAGTTCTTC. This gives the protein CASSYTSNYEQFF.

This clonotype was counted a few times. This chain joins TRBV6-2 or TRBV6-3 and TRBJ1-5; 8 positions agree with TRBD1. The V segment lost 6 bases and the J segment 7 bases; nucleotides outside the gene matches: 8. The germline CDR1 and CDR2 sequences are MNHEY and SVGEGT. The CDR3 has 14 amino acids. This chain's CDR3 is CASSETGAGQPQHF. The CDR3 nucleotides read TGTGCCAGCAGCGAGACAGGGGCAGGACAGCCCCAGCATTTT.

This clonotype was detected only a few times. The CDR3 bases are TGCGCCAGCAGCAAAGGACCTAGCGGCACTGAAGCTTTCTTT. Translated, it gives CASSKGPSGTEAFF. This chain connects TRBV5-1 to TRBJ1-1, with D unclear. In germline, CDR1 is SGHRS, CDR2 YFSETQ. Trimming took off 4 bases at V and 4 bases at J, with 14 bases between the two ends. This CDR3 spans 14 amino acids.

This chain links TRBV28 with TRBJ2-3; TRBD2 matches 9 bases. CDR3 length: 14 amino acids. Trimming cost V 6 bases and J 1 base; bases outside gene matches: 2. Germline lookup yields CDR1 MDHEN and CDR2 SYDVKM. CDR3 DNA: TGTGCCAGCAGGATAGCGGGGGGCACAGATACGCAGTATTTT. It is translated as CASRIAGGTDTQYF.

Here the CDR3 reads CASSPSGSGSETQYF. CDR3 DNA: TGTGCCAGCAGCCCCAGCGGGAGTGGCAGCGAGACCCAGTACTTC. The rearrangement uses TRBV7-9 and TRBJ2-5; 8 bases match TRBD2. The CDR3 consists of 15 residues. J was trimmed by 5 bases and V by 5 bases; bases with no gene match: 10. Germline CDR1 reads SEHNR; CDR2 reads FQNEAQ (reference sequence).

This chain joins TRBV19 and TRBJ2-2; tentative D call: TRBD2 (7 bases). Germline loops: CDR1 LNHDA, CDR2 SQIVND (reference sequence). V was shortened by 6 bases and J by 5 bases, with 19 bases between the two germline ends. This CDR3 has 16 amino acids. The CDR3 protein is CASRRGGRTPTGELFF. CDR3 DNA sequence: TGTGCCAGTAGAAGGGGGGGACGAACACCGACCGGGGAGCTGTTTTTT.

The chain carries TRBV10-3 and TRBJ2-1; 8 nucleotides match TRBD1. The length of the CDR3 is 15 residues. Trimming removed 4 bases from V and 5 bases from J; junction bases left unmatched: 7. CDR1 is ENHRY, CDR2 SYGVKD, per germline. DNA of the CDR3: TGTGCCATCAGTGTGATGACAGGGGCCAACAATGAGCAGTTCTTC. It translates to CAISVMTGANNEQFF.

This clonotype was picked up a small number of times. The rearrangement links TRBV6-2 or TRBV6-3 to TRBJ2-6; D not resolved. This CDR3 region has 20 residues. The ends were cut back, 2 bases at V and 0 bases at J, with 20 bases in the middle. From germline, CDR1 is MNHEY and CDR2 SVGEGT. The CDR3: CASSYLPRHGSFSGANVLTF. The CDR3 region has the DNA TGTGCCAGCAGTTACCTCCCGAGGCACGGATCCTTCTCTGGGGCCAACGTCCTGACTTTC.

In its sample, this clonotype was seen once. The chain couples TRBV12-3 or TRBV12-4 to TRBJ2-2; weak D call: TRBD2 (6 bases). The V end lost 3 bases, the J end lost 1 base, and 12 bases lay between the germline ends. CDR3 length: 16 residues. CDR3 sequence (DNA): TGTGCCAGCAGTTTTGGTCCTAGCGAGAACACCGGGGAGCTGTTTTTT. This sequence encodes CASSFGPSENTGELFF.

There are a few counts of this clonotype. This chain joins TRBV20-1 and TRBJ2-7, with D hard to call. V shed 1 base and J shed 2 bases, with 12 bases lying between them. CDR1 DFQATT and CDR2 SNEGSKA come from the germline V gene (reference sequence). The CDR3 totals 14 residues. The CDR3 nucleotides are TGCAGTGCTAGAGTCGCCGGGCTCACCTACGAGCAGTACTTC. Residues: CSARVAGLTYEQYF.

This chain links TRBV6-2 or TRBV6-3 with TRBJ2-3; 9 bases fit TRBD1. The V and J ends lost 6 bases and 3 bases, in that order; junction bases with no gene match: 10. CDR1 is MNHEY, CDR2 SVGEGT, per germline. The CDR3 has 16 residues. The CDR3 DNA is TGTGCCAGCAGATCCTTTACGGGACAGGGTACAGATACGCAGTATTTT. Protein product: CASRSFTGQGTDTQYF.

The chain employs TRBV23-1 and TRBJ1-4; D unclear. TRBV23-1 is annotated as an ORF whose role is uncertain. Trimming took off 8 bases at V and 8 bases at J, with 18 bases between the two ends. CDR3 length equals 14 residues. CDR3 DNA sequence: TGCGCCAGCTTCCGTCCCGGGGATTGGGAAAAACTGTTTTTT. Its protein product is CASFRPGDWEKLFF.

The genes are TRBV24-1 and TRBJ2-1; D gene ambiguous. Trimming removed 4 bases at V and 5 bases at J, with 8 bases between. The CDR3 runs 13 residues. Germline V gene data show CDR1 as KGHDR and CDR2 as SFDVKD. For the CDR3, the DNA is TGTGCCACCAGTGACCCCTTGGACAATGAGCAGTTCTTC. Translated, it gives CATSDPLDNEQFF.

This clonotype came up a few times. The CDR3 is CAISDAPPGSPLHF. The CDR3 bases are TGTGCCATCAGTGACGCCCCTCCGGGTTCACCCCTCCACTTT. The chain employs TRBV10-3 and TRBJ1-6; D is unresolved. The CDR3 sequence is 14 residues long. Germline-derived CDR1 and CDR2 are ENHRY and SYGVKD. Deletions cut 3 bases from V and 9 bases from J, with 12 bases between.

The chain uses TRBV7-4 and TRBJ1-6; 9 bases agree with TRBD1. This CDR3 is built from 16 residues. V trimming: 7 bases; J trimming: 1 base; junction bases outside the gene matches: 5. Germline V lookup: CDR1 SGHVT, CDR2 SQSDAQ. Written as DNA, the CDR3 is TGTGCCAGCAACTACAGGGGGCTGTCCTATAATTCACCCCTCCACTTT. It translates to CASNYRGLSYNSPLHF. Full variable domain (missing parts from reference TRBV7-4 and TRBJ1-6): GAGVSQSPRYKVAKRGRDVALRCDSISGHVTLYWYRQTLGQGSEVLTYSQSDAQRDKSGRPSGRFSAERPERSVSTLKIQRTEQGDSAVYLCASNYRGLSYNSPLHFGNGTRLTVT.

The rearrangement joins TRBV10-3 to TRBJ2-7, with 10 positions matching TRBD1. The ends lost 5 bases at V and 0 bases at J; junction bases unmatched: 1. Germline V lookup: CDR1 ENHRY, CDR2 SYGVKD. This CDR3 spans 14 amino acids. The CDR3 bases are TGTGCCATCAGTCGACAGGGGGCCTCCTACGAGCAGTACTTC. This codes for CAISRQGASYEQYF.

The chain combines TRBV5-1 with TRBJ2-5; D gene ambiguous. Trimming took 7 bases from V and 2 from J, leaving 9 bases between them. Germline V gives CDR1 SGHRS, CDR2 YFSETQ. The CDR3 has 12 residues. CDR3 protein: CASAPSQETQYF. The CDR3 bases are TGCGCCAGCGCCCCCTCGCAAGAGACCCAGTACTTC. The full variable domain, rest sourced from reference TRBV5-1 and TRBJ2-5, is KAGVTQTPRYLIKTRGQQVTLSCSPISGHRSVSWYQQTPGQGLQFLFEYFSETQRNKGNFPGRFSGRQFSNSRSEMNVSTLELGDSALYLCASAPSQETQYFGPGTRLLVL.

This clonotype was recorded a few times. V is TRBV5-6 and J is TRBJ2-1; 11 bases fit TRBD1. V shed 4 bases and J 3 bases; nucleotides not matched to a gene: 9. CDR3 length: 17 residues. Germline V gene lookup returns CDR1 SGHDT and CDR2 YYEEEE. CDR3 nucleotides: TGTGCCAGCAGCCGCACGCGGGACAGGGGGAACTACAATGAGCAGTTCTTC. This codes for CASSRTRDRGNYNEQFF. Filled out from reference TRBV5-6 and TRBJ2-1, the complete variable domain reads DAGVTQSPTHLIKTRGQQVTLRCSPKSGHDTVSWYQQALGQGPQFIFQYYEEEERQRGNFPDRFSGHQFPNYSSELNVNALLLGDSALYLCASSRTRDRGNYNEQFFGPGTRLTVL.

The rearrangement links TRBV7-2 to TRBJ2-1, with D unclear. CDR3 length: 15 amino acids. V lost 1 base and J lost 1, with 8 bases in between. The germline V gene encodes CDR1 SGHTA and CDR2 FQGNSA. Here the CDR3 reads CASSLGQMSYNEQFF. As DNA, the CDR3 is TGTGCCAGCAGCTTAGGGCAGATGTCCTACAATGAGCAGTTCTTC.

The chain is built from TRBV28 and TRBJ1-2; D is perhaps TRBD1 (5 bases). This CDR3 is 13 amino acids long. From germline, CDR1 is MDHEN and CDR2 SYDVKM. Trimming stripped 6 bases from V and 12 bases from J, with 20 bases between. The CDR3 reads CASSRDGTMANTF. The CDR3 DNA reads TGTGCCAGCAGCCGGGACGGGACTATGGCTAACACCTTC.

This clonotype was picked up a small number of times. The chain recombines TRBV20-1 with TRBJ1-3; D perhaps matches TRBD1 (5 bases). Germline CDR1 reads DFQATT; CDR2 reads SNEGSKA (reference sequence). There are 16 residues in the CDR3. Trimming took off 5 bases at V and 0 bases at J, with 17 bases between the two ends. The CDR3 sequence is CSAVGSGPSSGNTIYF. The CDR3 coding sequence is TGCAGTGCTGTAGGCTCGGGGCCGAGCTCTGGAAACACCATATATTTT.